This section outlines one T cell receptor (beta chain) sequence together with its context. It has no known antigen specificity. Per-base quality was not reported, and no clone a single base away is much larger than it. This sample was included in a study of PD-L1 blockade in urothelial cancer (dated by TCRdb to about 2017). Looking at the study overall: All patients started therapy in about 2014 and received atezolizumab 1,200 mg intravenously every 3 weeks. Durable clinical benefit was achieved by nine patients and was not achieved by 20 patients. Pretreatment tumor samples, along with matched peripheral blood collected serially before and after atezolizumab treatment, underwent TCR sequencing. Blood samples were analyzed at two time points: 3 weeks after treatment start (second dose) and 6 weeks after treatment start. An ECOG performance status of 0 or 1 was recorded for the patients, and 0 to 3 prior chemotherapy regimens had been received by the patients. Approximately 29 patients had pretreatment blood TCR-seq, about 25 had at least one posttreatment blood collection, and about 25 had tumor TCR-seq. In the same patients who had TCR sequencing, pretreatment tumors also underwent whole exome sequencing and RNA sequencing. Blood samples yielded a median of roughly 150,000 T cells and roughly 80,000 unique TCRs, with median clonality 0.080. Durable clinical benefit meant progression-free survival longer than 6 months, and TCR features were also tested against progression-free and overall survival. About 90% of the roughly 29 patients were identified as males with urothelial cancer of bladder origin, and a prior smoking history was reported by 18 of 29 patients. An exploratory multi-omic analysis was conducted of the somatic, immune and clinical correlates of response to PD-L1 blockade with atezolizumab in urothelial cancer.

CDR1 and CDR2 (MNHNS, SASEGT) derive from the germline V gene. Measured from the cysteine to the phenylalanine, the CDR3 is 14 residues long. Only CDR3 DNA is held: 42 bases, read in frame from base 1. Relative to germline, V is missing 6 bases and J is missing 5 bases, with 7 bases of the junction outside any gene match. Broad study findings and their caveats: Small sample size (n ≈ 28) and many exploratory analyses mean the results are intended to be hypothesis-generating. Improved progression-free and overall survival was found to be associated with pretreatment peripheral blood TCR clonality below the median. Greater expansion of tumor-associated TCR clones in peripheral blood 3 weeks after the start of treatment was observed in patients with durable benefit (n of about 22, p = 0.022).

In the paper's terms, the time point label means: peripheral blood 6 weeks after treatment start. A cohort of around 29 patients with locally advanced or metastatic urothelial carcinoma, treated at Memorial Sloan Kettering on a trial protocol, was included. Peripheral blood mononuclear cells were collected pretreatment and during treatment, at between 1 and 8 total time points per patient. The Qiagen DNeasy Blood extraction kit was used to purify genomic DNA from total PBMCs and from tumor samples. PBMCs were collected pretreatment and during treatment and were isolated and stored as previously described. Each PCR received spiked-in synthetic TCR analog templates so that absolute template abundance could be estimated from read counts. The immunoSEQ assay was used to amplify TCRbeta CDR3 regions from genomic DNA with bias-controlled V and J gene primers. Sequencing of rearranged TCRbeta segments was done at approximately 20X coverage. In the authors' own workflow: Clustering was used to correct sequencing errors, and CDR3s were annotated against IMGT to assign V, D and J genes. Downstream analyses used only productive TCRbeta rearrangements and left out out-of-frame or stop-codon sequences. Clonality was computed as one minus Shannon entropy normalized by the log of the number of unique productive sequences. Clones differing between time points or between blood and tumor were identified by Fisher's exact test with Benjamini-Hochberg correction at adjusted p below 0.01. TCRdb limited this immuneACCESS table to in-frame rearrangements with V and J called. A share of clones is missing; checked studies link under half to unresolved V genes, and the rest is unexplained. That table supplies the V and J calls and clone size; D and trimming were determined from the DNA. This sample lists around 50,000 clones; 70% to 90% were detected once. The ten largest account for under 2.5% of the sample.

The sequence links TRBV6-1 to TRBJ1-2; TRBD1 lines up with 9 middle nucleotides. The TCR was taken from a man between 60 and 75 years old with urothelial cancer. The sample in question was PBMCs, obtained around atezolizumab (anti-PD-L1) treatment. The nucleotides are TGTGCCAGCAGCCCGGGACAGGGCCTATATGGCTACACCTTC. The translation is CASSPGQGLYGYTF.